These T cell receptor beta chains were read from a single sample in a study of T-cell reconstitution after alpha-beta-depleted transplantation in children. TCRdb analysed the PCR reads with MiXCR anew, one entry per CDR3 protein. The data hold about 370,000 distinct CDR3 sequences, with roughly 20% observed a single time. The sample was PBMCs from the stem cell graft donor, taken from the stem cell graft. These receptor sequences come from a human donor who donated a stem cell graft to a child with acute myeloid leukemia. CDR3s include the opening cysteine and the closing phenylalanine or tryptophan. The D gene is left open where the match is weak. Clone size appears in some rows only: once, few, many, or a class for an expanded clone.

D gene: TRBD1; clone size: -; V gene: TRBV27; J gene: TRBJ2-2; CDR3 protein: CASGQGHANTGELFF; CDR3 DNA: TGTGCCAGCGGACAGGGCCACGCGAACACCGGGGAGCTGTTTTTT
D gene: TRBD2; clone size: many; V gene: TRBV6-5; J gene: TRBJ2-1; CDR3 protein: CASSYSTPSGVNEQFF; CDR3 DNA: TGTGCCAGCAGTTACTCGACCCCTAGCGGGGTGAATGAGCAGTTCTTC
D gene: -; clone size: -; V gene: TRBV29-1; J gene: TRBJ2-2; CDR3 protein: CSVEKGANTGELFF; CDR3 DNA: TGCAGCGTTGAAAAGGGGGCGAACACCGGGGAGCTGTTTTTT
D gene: -; clone size: -; V gene: TRBV7-2; J gene: TRBJ2-1; CDR3 protein: CASSLVGGRDEQFF; CDR3 DNA: TGTGCCAGCAGCTTAGTGGGAGGTAGGGATGAGCAGTTCTTC
D gene: TRBD2; clone size: medium-sized; V gene: TRBV12-3/TRBV12-4; J gene: TRBJ2-1; CDR3 protein: CASSPSGGSYNEQFF; CDR3 DNA: TGTGCCAGCAGTCCCTCGGGAGGGTCCTACAATGAGCAGTTCTTC
D gene: -; clone size: -; V gene: TRBV12-3/TRBV12-4; J gene: TRBJ1-6; CDR3 protein: CASSFLGSPLHF; CDR3 DNA: TGTGCCAGCAGCTTCCTGGGGTCACCCCTCCACTTT
D gene: TRBD2; clone size: -; V gene: TRBV28; J gene: TRBJ2-1; CDR3 protein: CASSSFTLGRAYNEQFF; CDR3 DNA: TGTGCCAGCAGTTCTTTTACTTTGGGGAGGGCCTACAATGAGCAGTTCTTC
D gene: -; clone size: few; V gene: TRBV28; J gene: TRBJ2-4; CDR3 protein: CASSPAGLAKNIQYF; CDR3 DNA: TGTGCCAGCAGTCCCGCAGGCCTAGCCAAAAACATTCAGTACTTC
D gene: -; clone size: -; V gene: TRBV20-1; J gene: TRBJ2-5; CDR3 protein: CSARWSNQETQYF; CDR3 DNA: TGCAGTGCTAGGTGGAGTAACCAAGAGACCCAGTACTTC
D gene: -; clone size: many; V gene: TRBV20-1; J gene: TRBJ2-1; CDR3 protein: CSSRSDNEQFF; CDR3 DNA: TGCAGTTCAAGGAGTGACAATGAGCAGTTCTTC
D gene: TRBD1; clone size: -; V gene: TRBV25-1; J gene: TRBJ1-5; CDR3 protein: CASSEDREDQPQHF; CDR3 DNA: TGTGCCAGCAGTGAAGACAGGGAAGATCAGCCCCAGCATTTT
D gene: TRBD2; clone size: few; V gene: TRBV27; J gene: TRBJ2-3; CDR3 protein: CASSIIAGEGDTQYF; CDR3 DNA: TGTGCCAGCAGCATAATAGCGGGAGAGGGAGATACGCAGTATTTT
D gene: -; clone size: -; V gene: TRBV18; J gene: TRBJ1-2; CDR3 protein: CASSPEALSYGYTF; CDR3 DNA: TGTGCCAGCTCACCAGAGGCGCTGTCCTATGGCTACACCTTC
D gene: -; clone size: -; V gene: TRBV5-1; J gene: TRBJ2-3; CDR3 protein: CASSLEWTDTQYF; CDR3 DNA: TGCGCCAGCAGCTTGGAGTGGACAGATACGCAGTATTTT
D gene: -; clone size: few; V gene: TRBV20-1; J gene: TRBJ2-7; CDR3 protein: CSASPSDGPYEQYF; CDR3 DNA: TGCAGTGCTAGCCCATCGGACGGACCCTACGAGCAGTACTTC
D gene: TRBD1; clone size: -; V gene: TRBV15; J gene: TRBJ1-6; CDR3 protein: CATSRVRGNSPLHF; CDR3 DNA: TGTGCCACCAGCAGAGTCAGGGGGAATTCACCCCTCCACTTT
D gene: -; clone size: few; V gene: TRBV9; J gene: TRBJ1-5; CDR3 protein: CASSVGEGGGQPQHF; CDR3 DNA: TGTGCCAGCAGCGTAGGGGAGGGAGGTGGTCAGCCCCAGCATTTT
D gene: TRBD2; clone size: -; V gene: TRBV12-5; J gene: TRBJ2-1; CDR3 protein: CASGLWTSGNNEQFF; CDR3 DNA: TGTGCTAGTGGTTTGTGGACTAGCGGGAACAATGAGCAGTTCTTC
D gene: -; clone size: many; V gene: TRBV29-1; J gene: TRBJ1-4; CDR3 protein: CSVASGEKLFF; CDR3 DNA: TGCAGCGTCGCGTCCGGGGAAAAACTGTTTTTT
D gene: -; clone size: -; V gene: TRBV7-9; J gene: TRBJ2-3; CDR3 protein: CASSRSPRDTQYF; CDR3 DNA: TGTGCCAGCAGCCGCTCCCCGAGAGATACGCAGTATTTT
D gene: TRBD1; clone size: many; V gene: TRBV7-2; J gene: TRBJ2-1; CDR3 protein: CASSLGTDRLDEQFF; CDR3 DNA: TGTGCCAGCAGCTTAGGAACGGACAGGCTCGATGAGCAGTTCTTC
D gene: -; clone size: few; V gene: TRBV7-2; J gene: TRBJ2-7; CDR3 protein: CASSSRGTPNHEQYF; CDR3 DNA: TGTGCCAGCAGCTCACGCGGGACCCCCAATCACGAGCAGTACTTC
D gene: TRBD2; clone size: -; V gene: TRBV12-3/TRBV12-4; J gene: TRBJ2-1; CDR3 protein: CASSSAGGPGNEQFF; CDR3 DNA: TGTGCCAGCAGCTCGGCGGGAGGGCCGGGCAATGAGCAGTTCTTC
D gene: -; clone size: few; V gene: TRBV12-3/TRBV12-4; J gene: TRBJ2-1; CDR3 protein: CASSPRSEGLQFF; CDR3 DNA: TGTGCCAGCAGTCCGCGTTCGGAGGGCTTGCAGTTCTTC
D gene: -; clone size: many; V gene: TRBV5-1; J gene: TRBJ2-7; CDR3 protein: CASSLVSGLQYEQYF; CDR3 DNA: TGCGCCAGCAGCTTGGTATCGGGACTCCAATACGAGCAGTACTTC
D gene: -; clone size: -; V gene: TRBV25-1; J gene: TRBJ1-6; CDR3 protein: CATGSGSPLHF; CDR3 DNA: TGTGCCACCGGGAGCGGTTCACCCCTCCACTTT
D gene: -; clone size: -; V gene: TRBV30; J gene: TRBJ2-5; CDR3 protein: CAWTSLETQYF; CDR3 DNA: TGTGCCTGGACTTCTCTGGAGACCCAGTACTTC
D gene: TRBD1; clone size: -; V gene: TRBV12-3/TRBV12-4; J gene: TRBJ2-1; CDR3 protein: CASSSGTGGYNEQFF; CDR3 DNA: TGTGCCAGCAGCTCCGGGACAGGGGGTTACAATGAGCAGTTCTTC
D gene: -; clone size: few; V gene: TRBV10-3; J gene: TRBJ2-3; CDR3 protein: CAISDHRVRSTDTQYF; CDR3 DNA: TGTGCCATCAGTGATCACAGGGTGCGGTCGACAGATACGCAGTATTTT
D gene: -; clone size: -; V gene: TRBV6-1; J gene: TRBJ1-2; CDR3 protein: CASRAVVGELGYTF; CDR3 DNA: TGTGCCAGCAGGGCCGTCGTGGGGGAATTGGGCTACACCTTC
D gene: -; clone size: many; V gene: TRBV6-2/TRBV6-3; J gene: TRBJ1-5; CDR3 protein: CASSYARGYGNQPQHF; CDR3 DNA: TGTGCCAGCAGTTACGCCAGGGGATATGGCAATCAGCCCCAGCATTTT
D gene: -; clone size: -; V gene: TRBV10-3; J gene: TRBJ2-5; CDR3 protein: CATAQDLFQETQYF; CDR3 DNA: TGTGCCACCGCACAGGACCTTTTCCAAGAGACCCAGTACTTC
D gene: TRBD2; clone size: -; V gene: TRBV12-3/TRBV12-4; J gene: TRBJ2-5; CDR3 protein: CASSCLQTGGSGDQETQYF; CDR3 DNA: TGTGCCAGCAGTTGCCTCCAGACTGGGGGGAGCGGGGACCAAGAGACCCAGTACTTC
D gene: -; clone size: -; V gene: TRBV5-5; J gene: TRBJ2-7; CDR3 protein: CASIGITYEQYF; CDR3 DNA: TGTGCCAGCATCGGCATCACCTACGAGCAGTACTTC
D gene: TRBD2; clone size: -; V gene: TRBV20-1; J gene: TRBJ2-3; CDR3 protein: CSARVAGGPTDTQYF; CDR3 DNA: TGCAGTGCTAGAGTAGCGGGAGGTCCCACAGATACGCAGTATTTT
D gene: TRBD1; clone size: -; V gene: TRBV4-1; J gene: TRBJ2-5; CDR3 protein: CASSQDNHRGQETQYF; CDR3 DNA: TGCGCCAGCAGCCAAGATAACCACAGGGGCCAAGAGACCCAGTACTTC
D gene: TRBD1; clone size: many; V gene: TRBV10-3; J gene: TRBJ1-5; CDR3 protein: CAIGQGAGNQPQHF; CDR3 DNA: TGTGCCATCGGACAGGGGGCAGGCAATCAGCCCCAGCATTTT
D gene: -; clone size: many; V gene: TRBV29-1; J gene: TRBJ1-2; CDR3 protein: CSVVRDTPLNYGYTF; CDR3 DNA: TGCAGCGTTGTCCGTGACACCCCTTTGAACTATGGCTACACCTTC
D gene: -; clone size: few; V gene: TRBV12-3/TRBV12-4; J gene: TRBJ2-7; CDR3 protein: CASTPPGGEQYF; CDR3 DNA: TGTGCCAGCACACCCCCTGGGGGCGAGCAGTACTTC
D gene: TRBD1; clone size: -; V gene: TRBV5-1; J gene: TRBJ2-7; CDR3 protein: CASSFTGQVSSYEQYF; CDR3 DNA: TGCGCCAGCAGCTTCACGGGACAGGTCAGCTCCTACGAGCAGTACTTC
D gene: TRBD2; clone size: -; V gene: TRBV2; J gene: TRBJ2-7; CDR3 protein: CASSALSSGNEQYF; CDR3 DNA: TGTGCCAGCAGTGCCCTCTCTAGCGGGAACGAGCAGTACTTC
D gene: -; clone size: -; V gene: TRBV7-8; J gene: TRBJ2-3; CDR3 protein: CASSLKQGSQDTQYF; CDR3 DNA: TGTGCCAGCAGCTTAAAACAGGGTTCGCAAGATACGCAGTATTTT
D gene: -; clone size: -; V gene: TRBV4-1; J gene: TRBJ2-1; CDR3 protein: CASSQTTTYNEQFF; CDR3 DNA: TGCGCCAGCAGCCAAACGACCACCTACAATGAGCAGTTCTTC
D gene: -; clone size: few; V gene: TRBV6-1; J gene: TRBJ2-1; CDR3 protein: CASKINNEQFF; CDR3 DNA: TGTGCCAGCAAGATAAACAATGAGCAGTTCTTC
D gene: -; clone size: many; V gene: TRBV7-2; J gene: TRBJ2-5; CDR3 protein: CASSFHRGVETQYF; CDR3 DNA: TGTGCCAGCAGCTTCCATAGAGGAGTAGAGACCCAGTACTTC
D gene: TRBD1; clone size: few; V gene: TRBV12-3/TRBV12-4; J gene: TRBJ1-1; CDR3 protein: CASSHQTGGRTEAFF; CDR3 DNA: TGTGCCAGCAGTCACCAGACAGGGGGCAGGACTGAAGCTTTCTTT
D gene: -; clone size: few; V gene: TRBV9; J gene: TRBJ2-7; CDR3 protein: CASSENRVGEQYF; CDR3 DNA: TGTGCCAGCAGCGAGAACAGGGTCGGCGAGCAGTACTTC